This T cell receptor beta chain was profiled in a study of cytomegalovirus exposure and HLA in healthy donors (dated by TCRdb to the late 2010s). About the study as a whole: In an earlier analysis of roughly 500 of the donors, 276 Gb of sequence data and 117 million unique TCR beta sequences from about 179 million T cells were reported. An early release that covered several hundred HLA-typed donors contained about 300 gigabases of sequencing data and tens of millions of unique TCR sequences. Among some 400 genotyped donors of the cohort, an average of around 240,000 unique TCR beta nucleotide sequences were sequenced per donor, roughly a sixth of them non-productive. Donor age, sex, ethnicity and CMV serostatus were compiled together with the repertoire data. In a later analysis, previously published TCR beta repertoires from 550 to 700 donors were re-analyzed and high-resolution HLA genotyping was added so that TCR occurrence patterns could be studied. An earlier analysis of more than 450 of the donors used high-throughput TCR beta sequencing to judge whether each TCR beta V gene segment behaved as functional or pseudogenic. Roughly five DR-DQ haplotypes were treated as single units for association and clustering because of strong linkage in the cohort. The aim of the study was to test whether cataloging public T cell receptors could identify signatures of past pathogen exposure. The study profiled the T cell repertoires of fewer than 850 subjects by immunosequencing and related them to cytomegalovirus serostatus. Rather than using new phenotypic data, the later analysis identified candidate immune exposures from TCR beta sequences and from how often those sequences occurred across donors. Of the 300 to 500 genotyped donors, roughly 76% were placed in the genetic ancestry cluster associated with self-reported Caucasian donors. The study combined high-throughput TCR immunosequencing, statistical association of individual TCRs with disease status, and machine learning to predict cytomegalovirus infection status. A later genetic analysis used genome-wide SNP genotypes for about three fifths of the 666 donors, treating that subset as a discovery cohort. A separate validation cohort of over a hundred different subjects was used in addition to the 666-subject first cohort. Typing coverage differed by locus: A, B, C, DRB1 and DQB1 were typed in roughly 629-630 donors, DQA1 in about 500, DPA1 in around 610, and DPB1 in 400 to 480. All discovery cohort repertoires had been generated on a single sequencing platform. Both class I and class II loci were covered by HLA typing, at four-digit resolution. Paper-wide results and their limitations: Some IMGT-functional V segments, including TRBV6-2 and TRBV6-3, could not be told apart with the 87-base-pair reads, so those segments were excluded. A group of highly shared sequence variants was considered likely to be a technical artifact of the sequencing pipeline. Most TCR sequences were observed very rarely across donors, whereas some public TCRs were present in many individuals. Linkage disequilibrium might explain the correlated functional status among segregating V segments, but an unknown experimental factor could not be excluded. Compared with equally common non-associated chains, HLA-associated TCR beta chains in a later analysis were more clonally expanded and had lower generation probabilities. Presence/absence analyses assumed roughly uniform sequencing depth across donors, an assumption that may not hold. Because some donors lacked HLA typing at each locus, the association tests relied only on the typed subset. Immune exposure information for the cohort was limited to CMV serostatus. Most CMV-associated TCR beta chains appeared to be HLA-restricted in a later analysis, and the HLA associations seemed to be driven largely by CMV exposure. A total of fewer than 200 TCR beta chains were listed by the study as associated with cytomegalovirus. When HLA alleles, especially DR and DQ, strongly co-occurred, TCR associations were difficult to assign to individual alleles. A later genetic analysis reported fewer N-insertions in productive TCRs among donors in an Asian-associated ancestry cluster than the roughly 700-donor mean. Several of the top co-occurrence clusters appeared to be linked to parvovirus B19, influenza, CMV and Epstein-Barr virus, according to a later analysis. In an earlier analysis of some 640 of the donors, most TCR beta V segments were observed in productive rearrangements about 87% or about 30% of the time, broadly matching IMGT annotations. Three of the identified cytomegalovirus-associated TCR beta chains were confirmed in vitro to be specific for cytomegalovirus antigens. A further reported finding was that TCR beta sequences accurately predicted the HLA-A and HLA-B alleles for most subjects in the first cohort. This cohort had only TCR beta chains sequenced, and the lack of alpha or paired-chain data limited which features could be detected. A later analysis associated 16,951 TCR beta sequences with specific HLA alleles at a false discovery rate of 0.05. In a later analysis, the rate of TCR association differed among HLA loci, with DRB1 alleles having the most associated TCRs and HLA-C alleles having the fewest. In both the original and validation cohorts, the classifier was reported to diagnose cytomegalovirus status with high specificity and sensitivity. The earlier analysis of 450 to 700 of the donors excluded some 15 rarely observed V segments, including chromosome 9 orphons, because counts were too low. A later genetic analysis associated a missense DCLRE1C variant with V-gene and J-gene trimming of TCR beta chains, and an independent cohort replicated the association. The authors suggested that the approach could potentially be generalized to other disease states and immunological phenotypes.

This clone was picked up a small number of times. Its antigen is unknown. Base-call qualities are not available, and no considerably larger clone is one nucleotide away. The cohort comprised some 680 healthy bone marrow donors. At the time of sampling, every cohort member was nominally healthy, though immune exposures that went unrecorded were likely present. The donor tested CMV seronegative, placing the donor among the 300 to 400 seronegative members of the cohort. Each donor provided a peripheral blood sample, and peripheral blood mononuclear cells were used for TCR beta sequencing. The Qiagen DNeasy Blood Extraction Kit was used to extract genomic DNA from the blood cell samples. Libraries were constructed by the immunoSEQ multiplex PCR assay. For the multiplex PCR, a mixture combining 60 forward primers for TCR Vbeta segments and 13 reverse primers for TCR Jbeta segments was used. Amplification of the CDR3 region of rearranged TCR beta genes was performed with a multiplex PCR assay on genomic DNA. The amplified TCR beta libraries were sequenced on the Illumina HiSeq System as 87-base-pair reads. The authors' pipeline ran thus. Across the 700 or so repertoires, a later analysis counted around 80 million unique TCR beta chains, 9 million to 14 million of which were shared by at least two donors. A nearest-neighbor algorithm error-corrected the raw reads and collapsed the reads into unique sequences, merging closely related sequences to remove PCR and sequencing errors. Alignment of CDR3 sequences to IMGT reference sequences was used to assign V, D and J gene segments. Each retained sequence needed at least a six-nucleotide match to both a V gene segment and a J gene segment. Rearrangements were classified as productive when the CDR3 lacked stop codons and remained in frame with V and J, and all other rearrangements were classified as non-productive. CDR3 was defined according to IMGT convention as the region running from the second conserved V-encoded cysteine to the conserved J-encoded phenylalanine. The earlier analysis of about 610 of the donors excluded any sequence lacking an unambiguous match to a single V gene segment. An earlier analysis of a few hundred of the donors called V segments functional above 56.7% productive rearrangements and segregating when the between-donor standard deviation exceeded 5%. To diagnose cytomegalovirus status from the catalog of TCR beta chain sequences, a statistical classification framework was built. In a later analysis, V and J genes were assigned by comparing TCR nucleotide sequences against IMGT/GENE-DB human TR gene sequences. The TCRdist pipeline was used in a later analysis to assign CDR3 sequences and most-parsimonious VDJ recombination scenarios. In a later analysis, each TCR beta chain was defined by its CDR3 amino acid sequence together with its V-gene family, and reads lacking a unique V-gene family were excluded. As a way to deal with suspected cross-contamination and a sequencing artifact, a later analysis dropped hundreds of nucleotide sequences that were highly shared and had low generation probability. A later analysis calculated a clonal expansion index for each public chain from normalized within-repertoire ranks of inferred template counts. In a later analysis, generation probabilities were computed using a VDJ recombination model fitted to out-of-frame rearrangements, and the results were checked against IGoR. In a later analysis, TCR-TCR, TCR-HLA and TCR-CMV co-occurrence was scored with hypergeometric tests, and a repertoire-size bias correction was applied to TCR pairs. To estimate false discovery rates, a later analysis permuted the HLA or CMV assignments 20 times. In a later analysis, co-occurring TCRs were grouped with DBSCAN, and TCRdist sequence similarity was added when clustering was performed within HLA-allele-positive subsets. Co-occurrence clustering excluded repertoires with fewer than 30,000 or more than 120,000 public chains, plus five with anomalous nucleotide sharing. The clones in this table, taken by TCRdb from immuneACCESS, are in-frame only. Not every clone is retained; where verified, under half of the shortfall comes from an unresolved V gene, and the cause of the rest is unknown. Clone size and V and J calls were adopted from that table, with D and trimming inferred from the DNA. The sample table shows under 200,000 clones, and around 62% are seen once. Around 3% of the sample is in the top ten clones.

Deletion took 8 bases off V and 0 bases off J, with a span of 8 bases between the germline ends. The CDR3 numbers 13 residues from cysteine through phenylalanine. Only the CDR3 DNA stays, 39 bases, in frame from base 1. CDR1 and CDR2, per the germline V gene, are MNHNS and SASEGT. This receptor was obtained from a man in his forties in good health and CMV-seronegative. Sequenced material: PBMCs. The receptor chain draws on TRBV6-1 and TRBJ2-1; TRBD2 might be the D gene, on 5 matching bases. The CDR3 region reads CASSSYSYNEQFF. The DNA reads TGTGCCAGCTCTAGCTACTCCTACAATGAGCAGTTCTTC.